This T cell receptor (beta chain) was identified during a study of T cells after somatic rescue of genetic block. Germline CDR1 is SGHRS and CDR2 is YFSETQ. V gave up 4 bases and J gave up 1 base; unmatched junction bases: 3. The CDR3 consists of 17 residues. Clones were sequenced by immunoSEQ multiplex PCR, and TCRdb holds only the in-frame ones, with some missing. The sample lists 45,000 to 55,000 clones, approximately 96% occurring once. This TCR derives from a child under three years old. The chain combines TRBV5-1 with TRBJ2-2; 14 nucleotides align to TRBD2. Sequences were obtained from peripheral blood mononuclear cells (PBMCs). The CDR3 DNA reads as TGCGCCAGCAGCCCCGGGACTAGCGGGAGGAACACCGGGGAGCTGTTTTTT. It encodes CASSPGTSGRNTGELFF.